The 26 T cell receptor beta chains in this list originate from one sample, sequenced in a study of T-cell reconstitution after alpha-beta-depleted transplantation in children. Unique molecular identifiers were used in preparing the TCRbeta library. MiXCR, run by TCRdb on the PCR reads, gives a single entry per CDR3 protein. The table lists approximately 230,000 distinct CDR3 sequences, 20% to 30% of them singletons. This specimen was PBMCs, mostly from graft donor cells, taken 360 days after TCRalphabeta/CD19-depleted stem cell transplant. Every receptor here comes from a female patient under 10 years old who had a stem cell transplant for congenital amegakaryocytic thrombocytopenia, so the T cells may come from the graft donor.

The J gene is TRBJ2-3, the V gene TRBV5-1; the match to TRBD1 covers 10 bases. With 3 bases clipped from V and 3 bases from J, the junction kept 10 bases outside the gene matches. Germline V gives CDR1 SGHRS, CDR2 YFSETQ. This CDR3 is built from 17 residues. Here the CDR3 reads CASSSAGQGYGTDTQYF. DNA for the CDR3: TGCGCCAGCAGCTCCGCGGGACAGGGGTATGGTACAGATACGCAGTATTTT. Filled out from reference TRBV5-1 and TRBJ2-3, the complete variable domain reads KAGVTQTPRYLIKTRGQQVTLSCSPISGHRSVSWYQQTPGQGLQFLFEYFSETQRNKGNFPGRFSGRQFSNSRSEMNVSTLELGDSALYLCASSSAGQGYGTDTQYFGPGTRLTVL.

This chain links TRBV27 with TRBJ1-4, with D tentatively TRBD1 (5 bases). The CDR3 runs 13 residues. Germline CDR1 reads MNHEY; CDR2 reads SMNVEV (reference sequence). V gave up 6 bases and J gave up 4 bases, with 9 bases separating them. Here the CDR3 reads CASRAGGNEKLFF. The CDR3 DNA sequence: TGTGCCAGCAGGGCGGGGGGTAATGAAAAACTGTTTTTT. Variable domain in full (rest from reference TRBV27 and TRBJ1-4): EAQVTQNPRYLITVTGKKLTVTCSQNMNHEYMSWYRQDPGLGLRQIYYSMNVEVTDKGDVPEGYKVSRKEKRNFPLILESPSPNQTSLYFCASRAGGNEKLFFGSGTQLSVL.

V usage is TRBV7-8 and J usage is TRBJ2-1; 7 bases match TRBD2. Germline V gene sequence: CDR1 SGHVS, CDR2 FQNEAQ. The V and J ends lost 2 bases and 4 bases, in that order; junction bases with no gene match: 2. The CDR3 is made up of 14 amino acids. Here the CDR3 DNA reads TGTGCCAGCAGCTTACTGCGGGGGTACAATGAGCAGTTCTTC. This sequence encodes CASSLLRGYNEQFF.

This clonotype was recorded at least ten times. The chain couples TRBV4-2 to TRBJ2-1; no definite D call. The CDR3 spans 14 residues. Germline V gene data show CDR1 as LGHNA and CDR2 as YNFKEQ. Deletions cut 3 bases from V and 0 bases from J, with 6 bases between. CDR3 bases: TGTGCCAGCAGCCAGGTGGGCTCCTACAATGAGCAGTTCTTC. Its protein product is CASSQVGSYNEQFF.

This clonotype has just a few counts. This CDR3 is CARTGWAGNQPQHF. The CDR3 DNA reads TGTGCCAGAACGGGGTGGGCAGGCAATCAGCCCCAGCATTTT. This rearrangement joins TRBV21-1 to TRBJ1-5. TRBV21-1 is reported as a pseudogene. This CDR3 region has 14 residues.

The chain carries TRBV3-1 and TRBJ2-1; D not certain. Germline assignment: CDR1 LGHDT and CDR2 YNNKEL (reference sequence). The CDR3 totals 14 residues. Trimming cost V 5 bases and J 4 bases, with 12 bases left between them. The CDR3 DNA reads as TGTGCCAGCAGCTTACGAGCCCGATACAATGAGCAGTTCTTC. Protein sequence: CASSLRARYNEQFF.

This clonotype has a handful of counts. The gene calls are TRBV5-1 and TRBJ2-3, with TRBD1 matching 7 bases. In germline, CDR1 is SGHRS, CDR2 YFSETQ. Trimming at V came to 3 bases and at J to 6 bases, leaving 13 bases not matched to a gene. The CDR3 is 16 residues long. The CDR3 DNA sequence: TGCGCCAGCAGCTCATTACCGACAGGGAACGGGGATACGCAGTATTTT. Translating gives CASSSLPTGNGDTQYF.

The V gene is TRBV4-2, the J gene TRBJ2-3; 8 bases agree with TRBD2. The CDR3 has 17 amino acids. V was pared by 0 bases and J by 6 bases, with 11 bases of the junction left unmatched. Germline V gene sequence: CDR1 LGHNA, CDR2 YNFKEQ. The CDR3 DNA reads TGTGCCAGCAGCCAAGAGGAGACTAGCGAGGGAGGGGATACGCAGTATTTT. Protein sequence: CASSQEETSEGGDTQYF.

As concerns this clonotype: Its ends do not fully match the called genes, so a read error is possible. This chain connects TRBV5-6 to TRBJ2-7, with TRBD2 identical over 14 bases. The CDR3 is 16 residues long. CDR1 and CDR2 (germline): SGHDT, YYEEEE. CDR3 bases: TGTGCCAGCAGCTACGGTACGGGACTAGCGGGGGTAAACGGGGACTTC. Translated: CASSYGTGLAGVNGDF. Using reference TRBV5-6 and TRBJ2-7 for the parts outside the CDR3, the full variable domain is DAGVTQSPTHLIKTRGQQVTLRCSPKSGHDTVSWYQQALGQGPQFIFQYYEEEERQRGNFPDRFSGHQFPNYSSELNVNALLLGDSALYLCASSYGTGLAGVNGDFGPGTRLTVT.

The rearrangement uses TRBV11-1 and TRBJ1-2, with D tentatively TRBD1 (6 bases). Trimming cost V 5 bases and J 7 bases, with 14 bases left between them. The CDR3 totals 13 residues. Germline V gives CDR1 SGHAT, CDR2 FQDESV (reference sequence). CDR3 protein: CASSPLGGRGYTF. The CDR3, as DNA: TGTGCCAGCAGCCCTCTCGGGGGGCGTGGCTACACCTTC. The full variable domain, with the rest looked up from reference TRBV11-1 and TRBJ1-2, is EAEVAQSPRYKITEKSQAVAFWCDPISGHATLYWYRQILGQGPELLVQFQDESVVDDSQLPKDRFSAERLKGVDSTLKIQPAELGDSAMYLCASSPLGGRGYTFGSGTRLTVV.

The chain employs TRBV15 and TRBJ2-3; D is perhaps TRBD1 (5 bases). The CDR3 runs to 15 residues. Trimming pared 0 bases from V and 1 base from J, leaving 8 bases between. From germline, CDR1 is LNHNV and CDR2 YYDKDF (reference sequence). DNA of the CDR3: TGTGCCACCAGCAGAGAAGGGGCCCGCACAGATACGCAGTATTTT. This sequence encodes CATSREGARTDTQYF.

This clonotype was observed a handful of times. The DNA for the CDR3 is TGTGCCAGCAGCTTAGTAGTGACTAGAAACACAGATACGCAGTATTTT. This encodes CASSLVVTRNTDTQYF. The V call is TRBV7-2, the J call TRBJ2-3, with a possible D match to TRBD2 (6 bases). The CDR3 covers 16 residues. Germline loops: CDR1 SGHTA, CDR2 FQGNSA. V dropped 1 base and J dropped 2 bases, with 13 bases sitting between them.

The rearrangement uses TRBV20-1 and TRBJ2-1, with D perhaps being TRBD1 or TRBD2 (7 bases each). Per germline, CDR1 DFQATT and CDR2 SNEGSKA (reference sequence). The CDR3 runs to 11 residues. The V and J ends lost 3 bases and 9 bases respectively, with 9 bases between them. CDR3 sequence: CSASRGGEQFF. The CDR3 nucleotides are TGCAGTGCTAGCAGGGGGGGTGAGCAGTTCTTC.

J is TRBJ2-1 and V is TRBV9; D gene uncertain. V lost 4 bases to trimming and J lost 5 bases, with 16 bases between them. Germline V gives CDR1 SGDLS, CDR2 YYNGEE. The CDR3 spans 15 residues. This chain's CDR3 is CASSLRPVLNNEQFF. The CDR3, as DNA: TGTGCCAGCAGCCTACGACCGGTTCTAAACAATGAGCAGTTCTTC.

The chain has TRBV5-1 and TRBJ1-1; D is unclear. There are 14 residues in the CDR3. Germline V gene sequence: CDR1 SGHRS, CDR2 YFSETQ. Trimming removed 3 bases from V and 1 base from J, with 10 bases in between. The CDR3 spells CASSWRTGNTEAFF. The CDR3 bases are TGCGCCAGCAGCTGGAGGACGGGGAACACTGAAGCTTTCTTT.

V gene TRBV11-2 combines with J gene TRBJ1-1; no definite D call. Germline V gene data show CDR1 as SGHAT and CDR2 as FQNNGV. V lost 3 bases to trimming and J lost 4 bases, with 15 bases between them. The CDR3 has 15 residues. CDR3 protein: CASSLAGYSSTEAFF. The CDR3 nucleotides are TGTGCCAGCAGCTTGGCAGGTTATAGTTCCACTGAAGCTTTCTTT. Based on the CDR3 plus reference TRBV11-2 and TRBJ1-1, the full variable domain is EAGVAQSPRYKIIEKRQSVAFWCNPISGHATLYWYQQILGQGPKLLIQFQNNGVVDDSQLPKDRFSAERLKGVDSTLKIQPAKLEDSAVYLCASSLAGYSSTEAFFGQGTRLTVV.

In this sample, this clonotype turned up a few times. This chain connects TRBV7-9 to TRBJ1-2; no firm D call. There are 14 residues in the CDR3. V lost 2 bases and J lost 7, with 14 bases in between. Germline CDR1 SEHNR, CDR2 FQNEAQ (reference sequence). CDR3 nucleotide sequence: TGTGCCAGCAGCTTAAAAGACCTGTTCCGTGGCTACACCTTC. It yields the protein CASSLKDLFRGYTF.

The V call is TRBV5-6, the J call TRBJ2-5; D is undetermined. Germline lookup yields CDR1 SGHDT and CDR2 YYEEEE. The CDR3 length is 15 residues. Between the trimmed V and J ends, which lost 2 bases and 0 bases, there was a span of 11 bases. Written as DNA, the CDR3 is TGTGCCAGCAGCTTAGTGTGGCAGGACCAAGAGACCCAGTACTTC. The encoded protein is CASSLVWQDQETQYF. The full variable domain, in which reference TRBV5-6 and TRBJ2-5 provide the parts outside the CDR3, is DAGVTQSPTHLIKTRGQQVTLRCSPKSGHDTVSWYQQALGQGPQFIFQYYEEEERQRGNFPDRFSGHQFPNYSSELNVNALLLGDSALYLCASSLVWQDQETQYFGPGTRLLVL.

This sequence joins TRBV13 and TRBJ2-1, with D perhaps matching TRBD1 (6 bases). Trimming pared 3 bases from V and 6 bases from J, leaving 15 bases between. Germline V gene lookup returns CDR1 PRHDT and CDR2 FYEKMQ (reference sequence). The CDR3 totals 15 residues. DNA of the CDR3: TGTGCCAGCAGCTTCAAACCGGGACACTTCAATGAGCAGTTCTTC. This sequence encodes CASSFKPGHFNEQFF.

This chain's CDR3 is CASSQGLANEQYF. CDR3 nucleotide sequence: TGTGCCAGCAGCCAGGGACTAGCAAACGAGCAGTACTTC. The chain couples TRBV7-8 to TRBJ2-7; 9 bases agree with TRBD2. This CDR3 is 13 amino acids long. J gave up 5 bases and V 5 bases, and 4 bases lay outside the gene matches. Germline CDR1 SGHVS, CDR2 FQNEAQ. Using reference TRBV7-8 and TRBJ2-7 for the parts outside the CDR3, the full variable domain is GAGVSQSPRYKVAKRGQDVALRCDPISGHVSLFWYQQALGQGPEFLTYFQNEAQLDKSGLPSDRFFAERPEGSVSTLKIQRTQQEDSAVYLCASSQGLANEQYFGPGTRLTVT.

The count of this clonotype is one. CDR3 bases: TGTGCCAGCAGCTACGACAGCATGGGGCAGCCCCAGCATTTT. It is translated as CASSYDSMGQPQHF. The V call is TRBV7-6, the J call TRBJ1-5; maybe TRBD1 (5 bases). CDR3 size: 14 residues. V shed 4 bases and J shed 7 bases, with 14 bases lying between them. Germline assignment: CDR1 SGHVS and CDR2 FNYEAQ.

This chain links TRBV28 with TRBJ2-1; 8 positions agree with TRBD1. V lost 7 bases, J lost 3 bases, and 5 bases stayed unmatched. CDR3 size: 14 residues. The germline CDR1 and CDR2 sequences are MDHEN and SYDVKM. CDR3 residues: CASNFGTGYNEQFF. DNA for the CDR3: TGTGCCAGCAATTTTGGGACAGGCTACAATGAGCAGTTCTTC.

This chain connects TRBV5-1 to TRBJ1-1; unclear D gene. The CDR3 sequence is 14 residues long. V was trimmed by 3 bases and J by 1 base, leaving 10 bases between them. CDR1 is SGHRS, CDR2 YFSETQ, per germline. Here the CDR3 DNA reads TGCGCCAGCAGCTGGTCGGACGCGAACACTGAAGCTTTCTTT. This translates into CASSWSDANTEAFF.

CDR3 bases: TGTGCCAGCAGTTTATTGGGTTTGGTGAACACTGAAGCTTTCTTT. Its translation is CASSLLGLVNTEAFF. The genes are TRBV27 and TRBJ1-1, with unresolved D. Trimming took 1 base from V and 0 from J, leaving 9 bases between them. CDR3 size: 15 residues. The V gene's germline CDR1 is MNHEY and CDR2 SMNVEV (reference sequence).

The CDR3 region has the DNA TGCAGCGTTGAATCTACCGGGACAGGGAAGAGCTCCTACGAGCAGTACTTC. Its translation is CSVESTGTGKSSYEQYF. The V gene is TRBV29-1, the J gene TRBJ2-7; 9 bases fit TRBD1. This CDR3 is built from 17 residues. J gave up 0 bases and V 2 bases, and 11 bases lay outside the gene matches. The germline gives CDR1 SQVTM, CDR2 ANQGSEA.

This clonotype appeared once. The rearrangement uses TRBV20-1 and TRBJ2-7; no clear D. Germline lookup yields CDR1 DFQATT and CDR2 SNEGSKA (reference sequence). The CDR3 sequence is 13 residues long. The CDR3 region has the DNA TGCAGCTTGTTGGCATCGACCACCTACGAGCAGTACTTC. This translates into CSLLASTTYEQYF.